What follows describes a single T cell receptor (beta chain). The target of this receptor is not known. No per-base quality is available; no much larger clone lies one base away. Receptors were amplified or captured by the immunoSEQ multiplex PCR assay. A mixture of 60 forward primers for TCR Vbeta segments and 13 reverse primers for TCR Jbeta segments was used in the multiplex PCR. A multiplex PCR assay on genomic DNA amplified the CDR3 region of rearranged TCR beta genes. The Illumina HiSeq System was used to sequence the amplified TCR beta libraries as 87-base-pair reads. The paper's processing steps were these. Across the roughly 700 repertoires, a later analysis counted tens of millions of unique TCR beta chains, some 11 million of which were shared by at least two donors. A nearest-neighbor algorithm error-corrected the raw reads and collapsed the reads into unique sequences, merging closely related sequences to remove PCR and sequencing errors. To assign V, D and J gene segments, CDR3 sequences were aligned to IMGT reference sequences. For a sequence to be retained, at least a six-nucleotide match to both a V gene segment and a J gene segment was required. Rearrangements were classified as productive when the CDR3 lacked stop codons and remained in frame with V and J, and all other rearrangements were classified as non-productive. CDR3 was defined by IMGT convention, running from the second conserved V-encoded cysteine to the conserved J-encoded phenylalanine. The earlier analysis of approximately 590 of the donors excluded any sequence lacking an unambiguous match to a single V gene segment. In an earlier analysis of 450 to 750 of the donors, a V segment was called functional when productive rearrangements were above 56.7%, and segregating when the standard deviation between donors exceeded 5%. A statistical classification framework was built to diagnose cytomegalovirus status from the catalog of TCR beta chain sequences. V and J gene assignment, in a later analysis, came from comparing TCR nucleotide sequences with IMGT/GENE-DB human TR gene sequences. In a later analysis, CDR3 sequences and most-parsimonious VDJ recombination scenarios were assigned using the TCRdist pipeline. In a later analysis, each TCR beta chain was defined by its CDR3 amino acid sequence together with its V-gene family, and reads without a unique V-gene family were excluded. A later analysis removed nearly 600 highly shared, low-generation-probability nucleotide sequences to deal with suspected cross-contamination and a sequencing artifact. In a later analysis, a clonal expansion index was calculated for each public chain from normalized within-repertoire ranks of inferred template counts. Generation probabilities in a later analysis came from a VDJ recombination model fitted to out-of-frame rearrangements, and those results were checked against IGoR. In a later analysis, TCR-TCR, TCR-HLA and TCR-CMV co-occurrence was scored with hypergeometric tests, and a repertoire-size bias correction was applied to TCR pairs. False discovery rates were estimated in a later analysis by permuting HLA or CMV assignments 20 times. In a later analysis, co-occurring TCRs were grouped using DBSCAN, with TCRdist sequence similarity added in when clustering inside HLA-allele-positive subsets. For co-occurrence clustering, repertoires with fewer than 30,000 or more than 120,000 public chains were excluded, along with 5 or 6 repertoires with anomalous nucleotide sharing. As stored in TCRdb, this immuneACCESS dataset retains in-frame rearrangements with V and J assigned. A fraction of the clones does not appear; measured against another copy, unresolved V genes explain less than half of the discrepancy, and the remainder lacks a known reason. V and J calls and clone size are copied from that table; D and trimming were computed from the DNA. This sample gives approximately 140,000 clones in total; approximately 80% of them show up just once. The ten largest clonotypes hold roughly 1.5% of the sample.

This sample was taken from a study of cytomegalovirus exposure and HLA in healthy donors (dated by TCRdb to the late 2010s). For context, the study as a whole: An earlier analysis of 550 to 700 of the donors reported roughly 300 Gb of sequence data and around 110 million unique TCR beta sequences from about 180 million T cells. An early release covering roughly 600 HLA-typed donors comprised about 300 gigabases of sequencing data and tens of millions of unique TCR sequences. The genetic ancestry cluster associated with self-reported Caucasian donors included around four fifths of the approximately 430 genotyped donors. The study aimed to test whether cataloging public T cell receptors could reveal signatures of past pathogen exposure. The study used immunosequencing to profile the T cell repertoires of about 670 subjects and linked those repertoires to cytomegalovirus serostatus. In addition to the first cohort of roughly 670 subjects, a separate validation cohort of some 120 different subjects was used. The study combined high-throughput TCR immunosequencing, statistical association of individual TCRs with disease status, and machine learning to predict cytomegalovirus infection status. In a later analysis, previously published TCR beta repertoires from 666 donors were re-analyzed and high-resolution HLA genotyping was added so that TCR occurrence patterns could be studied. In the later analysis, no new phenotypic data were used to find candidate immune exposures; instead, reliance was placed on TCR beta sequences and their occurrence across donors. An earlier analysis of 450 to 750 of the donors used high-throughput TCR beta sequencing to judge whether each TCR beta V gene segment behaved as functional or pseudogenic. Donor age, sex, ethnicity and CMV serostatus were compiled together with the repertoire data. A later genetic analysis used genome-wide SNP genotypes for about 65% of the 666 donors, treating that subset as a discovery cohort. Every discovery cohort repertoire had been produced on one sequencing platform. HLA typing included class I and class II loci at four-digit resolution. The number of typed donors differed by locus: 629-630 for A, B, C, DRB1 and DQB1; approximately 540 for DQA1; approximately 600 for DPA1; and some 470 for DPB1. Several DR-DQ haplotypes were handled as single units for association and clustering because linkage in the cohort was strong. Among roughly 370 genotyped donors of the cohort, an average of about 240,000 unique TCR beta nucleotide sequences were sequenced per donor, roughly 18% of them non-productive.

The paper as a whole reports these results and caveats: In an earlier analysis of 587 of the donors, most TCR beta V segments appeared in productive rearrangements about 87% or about 30% of the time, broadly matching IMGT annotations. The authors suggested that the approach could potentially be extended to other disease states and immunological phenotypes. The sequencing pipeline was judged likely to have produced a cluster of highly shared sequence variants as a technical artifact. A further reported finding was that TCR beta sequences accurately predicted the HLA-A and HLA-B alleles for most subjects in the first cohort. The classifier was reported to diagnose cytomegalovirus status with high specificity and sensitivity in both the original cohort and the validation cohort. A later analysis found that HLA-associated TCR beta chains were more clonally expanded and had lower generation probabilities than equally common non-associated chains. In a later analysis, some 17,000 TCR beta sequences were associated with specific HLA alleles at a false discovery rate of 0.05. A later analysis found that TCR association rates varied across HLA loci, with DRB1 alleles showing the most associated TCRs and HLA-C alleles the fewest. Linkage disequilibrium might explain the correlated functional status among segregating V segments, but an unknown experimental factor could not be excluded. According to a later genetic analysis, donors in an Asian-associated ancestry cluster had fewer N-insertions in productive TCRs than the approximately 630-donor mean. Presence/absence analyses assumed roughly uniform sequencing depth across donors, an assumption that may not hold. Roughly 15 rarely observed V segments, including chromosome 9 orphons, were excluded from the earlier analysis of several hundred of the donors because counts were too low. Because some donors lacked HLA typing at each locus, the association tests relied only on the typed subset. This cohort had only TCR beta chains sequenced, and the lack of alpha or paired-chain data limited which features could be detected. Most TCR sequences were observed very rarely across donors, whereas some public TCRs were present in many individuals. In vitro tests confirmed that three of the cytomegalovirus-associated TCR beta chains recognize cytomegalovirus antigens. Most CMV-associated TCR beta chains appeared to be HLA-restricted in a later analysis, and the HLA associations seemed to be driven largely by CMV exposure. For the cohort, immune exposure information was limited to CMV serostatus. The study gave a list of around 170 TCR beta chains associated with cytomegalovirus. When HLA alleles, especially DR and DQ, strongly co-occurred, attributing TCR associations to individual alleles was difficult. According to a later analysis, parvovirus B19, influenza, CMV and Epstein-Barr virus appeared linked to several top co-occurrence clusters. In a later genetic analysis, a missense DCLRE1C variant was associated with V-gene and J-gene trimming of TCR beta chains, and the association was replicated in an independent cohort. Some IMGT-functional V segments, including TRBV6-2 and TRBV6-3, could not be told apart with the 87-base-pair reads, so those segments were excluded.

The cohort consisted of 600 or so healthy bone marrow donors. Cohort members were all nominally healthy when sampled, although unrecorded immune exposures were likely present. The donor tested CMV seronegative, placing the donor among the 352 seronegative members of the cohort. Each donor provided a peripheral blood sample, and peripheral blood mononuclear cells were used for TCR beta sequencing. Genomic DNA extraction from the blood cell samples was performed with the Qiagen DNeasy Blood Extraction Kit. The CDR3 goes from the cysteine to the phenylalanine over 15 residues. Only the CDR3 region is kept as DNA, spanning 45 bases read in frame from base 1. The germline V end is reduced by 5 bases and the J end by 3 bases; junction bases left unmatched: 6. CDR1 and CDR2, looked up from the germline V gene, are SGHVS and FNYEAQ.

The chain links TRBV7-6 with TRBJ2-1; 8 nucleotides in the junction match TRBD2. This receptor was identified in a woman aged 18-29 years in good health and CMV-seronegative. Source material: PBMCs. At the DNA level, the sequence is TGTGCCAGCAGCCCACTAGCGGTGAGCTACAATGAGCAGTTCTTC. This codes for CASSPLAVSYNEQFF.